These 30 T cell receptor beta chains were sequenced from one sample in a study of a mutant IDH1 vaccine in newly diagnosed glioma. The data were produced by immunoSEQ multiplex PCR, yet TCRdb's version contains in-frame clones alone and is incomplete. The table lists around 60,000 clones, approximately 84% of them singletons. Their cognate antigens are unknown. Regarding time point: week 23, last vaccination. Each dose of the vaccine consisted of 300 ug of mutant IDH1 20-mer peptide, with topical imiquimod. The sample in question was PBMCs, obtained from a glioma patient whose treatment included an IDH1 peptide vaccine. The receptors originated from a man under 40 with glioma.

The rearrangement links TRBV15 to TRBJ1-6; 8 positions agree with TRBD1. The CDR3 has 15 residues. Germline V CDR1 and CDR2: LNHNV, YYDKDF (reference sequence). The V and J ends lost 2 bases and 7 bases, in that order; junction bases with no gene match: 4. CDR3 region: CATSRRTGRNSPLHF. The CDR3 nucleotides read TGTGCCACCAGCAGAAGGACAGGGCGCAATTCACCCCTCCACTTT.

This chain's CDR3 is CASGFVLTGKGGEKLFF. Written as DNA, the CDR3 is TGTGCTAGTGGTTTCGTACTTACAGGGAAAGGGGGCGAAAAACTGTTTTTT. J is TRBJ1-4 and V is TRBV12-5, with 7 bases that match TRBD1. V was clipped by 3 bases and J by 8 bases; unmatched bases: 15. Per the germline V gene, CDR1 is LGHNT and CDR2 is FRNRAP. The CDR3 is made up of 17 amino acids.

The chain joins TRBV4-1 to TRBJ2-7; D unresolved. Looked up from germline, CDR1 is MGHRA and CDR2 is YSYEKL. The CDR3 sequence is 17 residues long. Trimming stripped 0 bases from V and 0 bases from J, with 15 bases between. CDR3 sequence (DNA): TGCGCCAGCAGCCAAGATCTTGCGACCAGGAGCTCCTACGAGCAGTACTTC. Its translation: CASSQDLATRSSYEQYF.

The gene calls are TRBV19 and TRBJ2-7; the D gene is possibly TRBD1 (6 bases). The CDR3 totals 16 residues. V lost 0 bases to trimming and J lost 1 base, with 13 bases between them. Germline loops: CDR1 LNHDA, CDR2 SQIVND (reference sequence). The CDR3 coding sequence is TGTGCCAGTAGTATAGATCTCGGCAGGGGATCCTACGAGCAGTACTTC. Residues: CASSIDLGRGSYEQYF.

In this sample, this clone is medium-sized. CDR3 amino acids: CASSQAPSGGPTDTQYF. For the CDR3, the DNA is TGTGCCAGCAGCCAGGCCCCCAGCGGGGGGCCCACAGATACGCAGTATTTT. This chain connects TRBV14 to TRBJ2-3; 9 nucleotides line up with TRBD2. This CDR3 is built from 17 residues. CDR1 and CDR2 (germline): SGHDN, FVKESK. The V segment lost 3 bases and the J segment 2 bases; nucleotides outside the gene matches: 9.

J is TRBJ2-1 and V is TRBV30, with 10 nucleotides matching TRBD1. There are 20 residues in the CDR3. J lost 0 bases, V lost 5 bases, and 19 bases had no gene match. Germline CDR1 is GTSNPN and CDR2 is SVGIG (reference sequence). The CDR3 region has the DNA TGTGCCTGGGGGGGCCTCCCCGGACAGGGGGTTCTGAGCTCCTACAATGAGCAGTTCTTC. Amino acid sequence: CAWGGLPGQGVLSSYNEQFF.

This clone is a singleton in its sample. The chain joins TRBV5-6 to TRBJ2-5; perhaps D is TRBD1 or TRBD2 (7 bases each). The ends were cut back, 4 bases at V and 1 base at J, with 14 bases in the middle. The germline CDR1 and CDR2 sequences are SGHDT and YYEEEE. CDR3 length: 15 residues. In DNA, the CDR3 is TGTGCCAGCAGCGGCGGGGGACAGCCCCAAGAGACCCAGTACTTC. Encoded protein: CASSGGGQPQETQYF.

The rearrangement joins TRBV5-4 to TRBJ2-7; TRBD1 agrees at 7 bases. Trimming removed 4 bases from V and 3 bases from J; junction bases left unmatched: 10. The germline V gene encodes CDR1 SGHNT and CDR2 YYREEE (reference sequence). The CDR3 is made up of 15 amino acids. The CDR3 nucleotides are TGTGCCAGCAGCACGCAGGGGGTTCGTAACTACGAGCAGTACTTC. Amino acids: CASSTQGVRNYEQYF.

This chain connects TRBV5-1 to TRBJ2-2, with D possibly being TRBD1 (5 bases). Germline V gene sequence: CDR1 SGHRS, CDR2 YFSETQ. The CDR3 contains 15 residues. With 3 bases removed from V and 2 bases from J, the gap between germline ends came to 11 bases. The CDR3 here is CASSSYDRNTGELFF. CDR3 coding DNA: TGCGCCAGCAGCTCCTACGACAGAAACACCGGGGAGCTGTTTTTT.

This rearrangement joins TRBV7-6 to TRBJ1-3; maybe TRBD1 (5 bases). The germline CDR1 and CDR2 sequences are SGHVS and FNYEAQ. The CDR3 sequence is 15 residues long. The V end lost 5 bases, the J end lost 0 bases, and 11 bases lay between the germline ends. In DNA form, the CDR3 reads TGTGCCAGCAGCCCGGGACTGAACTCTGGAAACACCATATATTTT. The encoded protein is CASSPGLNSGNTIYF.

This clone was counted between two and nine times. The gene calls are TRBV5-6 and TRBJ2-3; TRBD2 aligns across 7 bases. The CDR3 totals 18 residues. J gave up 2 bases and V 4 bases, and 16 bases lay outside the gene matches. Germline CDR1 reads SGHDT; CDR2 reads YYEEEE. The CDR3 region has the DNA TGTGCCAGCAGCCCCGGGCGGTTAATGCGGGGGATCACAGATACGCAGTATTTT. Residues: CASSPGRLMRGITDTQYF.

This chain's CDR3 is CASSQATRTIVDQPQHF. The CDR3 DNA reads as TGTGCCAGCAGCCAAGCTACAAGGACCATCGTCGATCAGCCCCAGCATTTT. The V gene is TRBV4-2, the J gene TRBJ1-5; D is ambiguous. Trimming stripped 1 base from V and 5 bases from J, with 18 bases between. The germline V gene has CDR1 LGHNA and CDR2 YNFKEQ. There are 17 residues in the CDR3.

The rearrangement joins TRBV5-6 to TRBJ1-2; D is unresolved. The length of the CDR3 is 14 residues. Trimming left V 1 base short and J 4 bases short, with 11 bases between. The germline gives CDR1 SGHDT, CDR2 YYEEEE. The CDR3 is CASSLRSAFYGYTF. The CDR3 DNA sequence: TGTGCCAGCAGCTTGCGTTCGGCGTTCTATGGCTACACCTTC.

This clone was counted between two and nine times. The chain employs TRBV9 and TRBJ1-1; the D is unclear. Germline-derived CDR1 and CDR2 are SGDLS and YYNGEE. CDR3 size: 13 residues. V lost 3 bases, J lost 3 bases, and 9 bases lay in between. CDR3 in DNA: TGTGCCAGCAGCGCTACAGCGTACACTGAAGCTTTCTTT. The encoded protein is CASSATAYTEAFF.

The chain combines TRBV15 with TRBJ2-1; a possible D gene is TRBD1 (5 bases). The CDR3 sequence is 16 residues long. V was cut by 6 bases and J by 3 bases, with 18 bases left in between. The germline CDR1 and CDR2 sequences are LNHNV and YYDKDF (reference sequence). In DNA form, the CDR3 reads TGTGCCACCAGATCCCCCAGACAGAACAACTACAATGAGCAGTTCTTC. Translated, it gives CATRSPRQNNYNEQFF.

V usage is TRBV5-1 and J usage is TRBJ1-2; no firm D call. There are 13 residues in the CDR3. In germline, CDR1 is SGHRS, CDR2 YFSETQ. Trimming cost V 0 bases and J 1 base, with 4 bases left between them. Here the CDR3 reads CASSLAVNYGYTF. The CDR3 DNA reads as TGCGCCAGCAGCTTGGCTGTTAACTATGGCTACACCTTC. Looking up the rest from reference TRBV5-1 and TRBJ1-2 gives the full variable domain: KAGVTQTPRYLIKTRGQQVTLSCSPISGHRSVSWYQQTPGQGLQFLFEYFSETQRNKGNFPGRFSGRQFSNSRSEMNVSTLELGDSALYLCASSLAVNYGYTFGSGTRLTVV.

The rearrangement links TRBV5-4 to TRBJ2-3; the D gene is possibly TRBD2 (5 bases). V dropped 6 bases and J dropped 2 bases, with 10 bases sitting between them. This CDR3 contains 13 residues. The V gene's germline CDR1 is SGHNT and CDR2 YYREEE (reference sequence). The CDR3 loop is CASIGDLTDTQYF. In DNA form, the CDR3 reads TGTGCCAGCATCGGGGATCTCACAGATACGCAGTATTTT.

V and J are TRBV5-1 and TRBJ1-1, with 9 bases identical to TRBD1. Germline loops: CDR1 SGHRS, CDR2 YFSETQ. Losses at the gene ends were 3 bases for V and 0 bases for J; bases not matched to a gene: 6. This CDR3 is built from 16 residues. As DNA, the CDR3 is TGCGCCAGCAGCTCCGGAGGGACAGGGATGAACACTGAAGCTTTCTTT. This codes for CASSSGGTGMNTEAFF.

The chain employs TRBV4-1 and TRBJ2-7; D might be TRBD1 or TRBD2, each matching 6 bases. Trimming left V 3 bases short and J 5 bases short, with 23 bases between. This CDR3 spans 17 amino acids. CDR1 and CDR2 from the germline V gene are MGHRA and YSYEKL. Here the CDR3 DNA reads TGCGCCAGCAGCCACAGGGGTCCAGCGGAGGGCCGTGACGAGCAGTACTTC. Translation gives CASSHRGPAEGRDEQYF.

The genes are TRBV18 and TRBJ2-3, with 9 bases lining up with TRBD1. The CDR3 is 16 residues long. The germline CDR1 and CDR2 sequences are KGHSH and LQKENI. V trimming: 1 base; J trimming: 8 bases; junction bases outside the gene matches: 10. CDR3 residues: CASSPLTGGQGGTQYF. In DNA form, the CDR3 reads TGTGCCAGCTCACCACTTACAGGGGGCCAGGGTGGTACGCAGTATTTT.

The gene calls are TRBV7-2 and TRBJ2-1; TRBD2 is a possible D gene (6 bases). V shed 5 bases and J shed 3 bases, with 8 bases lying between them. CDR1 and CDR2 from the germline V gene are SGHTA and FQGNSA. This CDR3 has 13 amino acids. CDR3 nucleotides: TGTGCCAGCAGCCCCGGGAGCTACAATGAGCAGTTCTTC. Residues: CASSPGSYNEQFF. Complete variable domain (other parts from reference TRBV7-2 and TRBJ2-1): GAGVSQSPSNKVTEKGKDVELRCDPISGHTALYWYRQSLGQGLEFLIYFQGNSAPDKSGLPSDRFSAERTGGSVSTLTIQRTQQEDSAVYLCASSPGSYNEQFFGPGTRLTVL.

CDR3 coding DNA: TGTGCCAGCAGTGAATCCCTAGCGGTCCCCACCCAGTACTTC. Translating it yields CASSESLAVPTQYF. The chain combines TRBV2 with TRBJ2-5; 7 bases align to TRBD2. Germline V lookup: CDR1 SNHLY, CDR2 FYNNEI. The V segment lost 2 bases and the J segment 8 bases; nucleotides outside the gene matches: 8. The CDR3 has 14 amino acids.

The chain employs TRBV28 and TRBJ1-3, with D possibly matching TRBD1 (6 bases). The CDR3 is 15 residues long. Trimming took 5 bases from V and 2 from J, leaving 13 bases between them. Germline V CDR1 and CDR2: MDHEN, SYDVKM. CDR3 in amino acids: CASSPRGTTGNTIYF. DNA of the CDR3: TGTGCCAGCAGTCCCAGGGGTACGACTGGAAACACCATATATTTT. The variable domain in full, with the rest retrieved from reference TRBV28 and TRBJ1-3, is DVKVTQSSRYLVKRTGEKVFLECVQDMDHENMFWYRQDPGLGLRLIYFSYDVKMKEKGDIPEGYSVSREKKERFSLILESASTNQTSMYLCASSPRGTTGNTIYFGEGSWLTVV.

The J gene is TRBJ2-1, the V gene TRBV9, with 8 nucleotides matching TRBD2. Germline V gene sequence: CDR1 SGDLS, CDR2 YYNGEE. With 3 bases clipped from V and 0 bases from J, the junction kept 2 bases outside the gene matches. The CDR3 loop spans 15 amino acids. Here the CDR3 reads CASSAGLASYNEQFF. CDR3 DNA: TGTGCCAGCAGCGCCGGACTAGCCTCCTACAATGAGCAGTTCTTC.

The chain carries TRBV2 and TRBJ2-7; D perhaps matches TRBD2 (6 bases). The length of the CDR3 is 11 residues. Germline assignment: CDR1 SNHLY and CDR2 FYNNEI. Here the CDR3 DNA reads TGTGGTAGCGGCCTTCGGAGGGAGCAGTACTTC. Its protein product is CGSGLRREQYF. Variable domain in full (rest from reference TRBV2 and TRBJ2-7): EPEVTQTPSHQVTQMGQEVILRCVPISNHLYFYWYRQILGQKVEFLVSFYNNEISEKSEIFDDQFSVERPDGSNFTLKIRSTKLEDSAMYFCGSGLRREQYFGPGTRLTVT.

The CDR3 sequence: CAWSTGQGEYGNQPQHF. The DNA of the CDR3 is TGTGCCTGGAGTACGGGACAGGGGGAGTATGGCAATCAGCCCCAGCATTTT. The rearrangement joins TRBV30 to TRBJ1-5; TRBD1 aligns across 11 bases. The CDR3 has 17 residues. Germline V gene sequence: CDR1 GTSNPN, CDR2 SVGIG (reference sequence). V lost 2 bases to trimming and J lost 2 bases; unmatched junction nucleotides: 8.

The chain is built from TRBV6-5 and TRBJ1-1, with 10 bases lining up with TRBD1. Germline V gives CDR1 MNHEY, CDR2 SVGAGI. V shed 5 bases, J shed 5 bases, and the junction held 8 bases outside the gene matches. There are 15 residues in the CDR3. The CDR3 nucleotides are TGTGCCAGCAGTCGACAGGGGGCCGGGGGGACTGAAGCTTTCTTT. Its translation: CASSRQGAGGTEAFF.

This sequence joins TRBV6-1 and TRBJ1-6; no firm D call. Germline V lookup: CDR1 MNHNS, CDR2 SASEGT. The CDR3 loop spans 15 amino acids. V was shortened by 2 bases and J by 5 bases, with 10 bases between the two germline ends. The DNA for the CDR3 is TGTGCCAGCAGTGAAATGGCAGCAAATAATTCACCCCTCCACTTT. This translates into CASSEMAANNSPLHF.

The rearrangement uses TRBV19 and TRBJ2-4; D call uncertain. Germline V gene data show CDR1 as LNHDA and CDR2 as SQIVND (reference sequence). The CDR3 contains 16 residues. V lost 10 bases to trimming and J lost 1 base, with 20 bases between them. The CDR3: CANSSYSGIAKNIQYF. The CDR3 DNA is TGTGCCAACAGTTCTTATAGTGGGATTGCCAAAAACATTCAGTACTTC.

This chain connects TRBV9 to TRBJ2-7, with no clear D. This CDR3 contains 11 residues. Trimming took 0 bases from V and 4 from J, leaving 2 bases between them. Looked up from germline, CDR1 is SGDLS and CDR2 is YYNGEE. CDR3 in amino acids: CASSVAYEQYF. For the CDR3, the DNA is TGTGCCAGCAGCGTAGCTTACGAGCAGTACTTC.